This TCR beta chain was captured in a study of lymphopenia after photon versus proton radiotherapy. Study observations and caveats: Larger post-nadir TCR diversity loss correlated inversely with survival in deceased patients. Post-nadir diversity loss with photons came from oligoclonal expansion, particularly CD8+ Temra cells. Photon-treated patients lost naive T cells and TCR diversity; proton-treated stayed stable. Better survival with proton therapy was suggested as possible, not demonstrated.

A single count supports this clone. Its target is not known. Profiling relied on immunoSEQ multiplex PCR, and the TCRdb table lists in-frame clones only, not all of them. The sample carries tens of thousands of clones, 85% to 90% recorded once. This clonotype was sampled from a woman in her sixties or seventies with pancreatic cancer. Some clones in this sample may be carry-over from other donors' samples. The specimen comprised peripheral blood, sampled from a patient treated with proton-based radiotherapy.

CDR3 in DNA: TGTGCCTGGAGTCGACAGAACCCTGGAAACACCATATATTTT. This gives the protein CAWSRQNPGNTIYF. The chain is built from TRBV30 and TRBJ1-3; possibly TRBD1 for D (5 bases). V was clipped by 2 bases and J by 2 bases, with 10 bases between them. Germline CDR1 is GTSNPN and CDR2 is SVGIG (reference sequence). This CDR3 spans 14 amino acids.